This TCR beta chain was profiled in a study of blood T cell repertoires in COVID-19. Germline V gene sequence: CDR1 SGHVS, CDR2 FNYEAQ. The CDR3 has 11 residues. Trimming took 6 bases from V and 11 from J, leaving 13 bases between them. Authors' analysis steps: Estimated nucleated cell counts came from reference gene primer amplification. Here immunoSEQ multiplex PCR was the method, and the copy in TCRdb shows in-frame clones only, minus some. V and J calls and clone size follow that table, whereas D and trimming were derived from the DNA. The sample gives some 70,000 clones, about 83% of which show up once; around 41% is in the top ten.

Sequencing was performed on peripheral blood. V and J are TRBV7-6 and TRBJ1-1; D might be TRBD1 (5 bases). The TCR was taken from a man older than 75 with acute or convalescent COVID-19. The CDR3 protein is CASRTGTGAFF. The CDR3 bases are TGTGCCAGCAGAACCGGGACTGGGGCTTTCTTT.